The present entry profiles one T cell receptor (beta chain) with its context. Its antigen target is currently unknown. Base qualities were left out, and no much larger clone turns up one base away. Each collaborating institution followed its own protocols to collect whole blood in K2EDTA tubes. For TCRbeta analysis, collaborators shipped samples in one of three forms: frozen whole blood, isolated PBMCs, or DNA extracted from either of those sample types. These data come from a study of blood T cell repertoires in COVID-19 (dated by TCRdb to about 2020). A note on the overall study: Samples covering the acute and convalescent phases of COVID-19 were provided by collaborators in the United States, Italy and Spain. The prospective study material was composed of cDNA or gDNA derived from T cells, B-cell-depleted T cells, or PBMCs. The dataset comprised deeply sampled blood TCRbeta repertoires from subjects exposed to, actively infected with, or recovered from COVID-19. The repertoires were made available in a free public database intended to serve as a resource for research on the immune response to SARS-CoV-2. The samples were drawn from two sources: the first 160 participants of the ongoing ImmuneRACE study, and 1,200 or so subjects contributed by 6 global collaborators. A de-identified subject ID, COVID-19 status, age in years and sex were almost always included in the sample metadata. Where available, HLA class I and class II types were taken from metadata supplied by the sample provider and were not determined by assay-based typing. Findings and caveats that apply to the study as a whole: Clinical and demographic metadata were provided uncurated, with the amount varying by source and participant.

TCRbeta CDR3 regions were amplified from genomic DNA by means of the immunoSEQ Assay, a bias-controlled multiplex PCR. The authors' pipeline ran thus. Nucleated cell counts per sample were estimated from amplification of reference gene primers within the assay. To quantify the absolute abundance of each unique TCRbeta CDR3 rearrangement, sequence reads were collapsed and filtered. For each sample, productive Simpson clonality was calculated as the square root of Simpson's diversity index across productive rearrangements. Imported from immuneACCESS, the table was reduced by TCRdb to in-frame sequences with V and J called. These copies leave out some clones; in studies compared against another copy, an unresolved V gene accounts for under half, and the cause of the remainder is not known. D and trimming were read from the DNA, whereas the V and J calls and clone size are those reported in that table. This sample lists 130,000 to 150,000 clones; more than 65% were detected once. 6.5% to 9% of the sample is held by the ten biggest clonotypes.

This TCR was sampled from a woman in her 50s in a cohort sampled during active or convalescent COVID-19. What was sequenced was peripheral blood.

The DNA sequence is TGTGCCACATACAGGGGCCATGAGCAGTTCTTC. The resulting protein is CATYRGHEQFF. The rearrangement combines TRBV27 with TRBJ2-1, with 7 bases matching TRBD1. From the cysteine up to the phenylalanine, the CDR3 has a length of 11 residues. The retained sequence is limited to the CDR3, 33 bases, with the frame set at the first base. For CDR1 and CDR2, the germline V gene (reference sequence) lists MNHEY and SMNVEV. Germline trimming: 10 bases from V, 8 bases from J; junction bases outside gene matches: 5.